This TCR beta chain was sequenced for a study of T cells in Graves' hyperthyroidism and ophthalmopathy. Study at large: Peripheral blood samples were taken at initial diagnosis, prior to any treatment.

This clonotype was recorded at least ten times. Each diagnosis was grounded in clinical symptoms, serum thyroxine and TRAb, thyroid ultrasound, and orbital computed tomography. With V trimmed by 5 bases and J by 8 bases, 14 bases remained unmatched. This CDR3 is built from 15 residues. Per the germline V gene, CDR1 is SNHLY and CDR2 is FYNNEI. Amplification targeted TCR beta CDR3 regions from RNA transcripts. TCR CDR3 regions were first amplified by RT-PCR with HTBI primers. One entry per CDR3 protein results from TCRdb running MiXCR on the multiplex PCR reads. This table holds around 690,000 distinct CDR3 sequences, about 18% found once.

This receptor was taken from a man aged 50 to 60 with Graves' hyperthyroidism. The sequenced sample consisted of blood. The chain uses TRBV2 and TRBJ1-2, with 7 bases that match TRBD1. The CDR3 DNA follows: TGTGCCAGCAGTAACAGGGGCGCCAGTCCTGGCGGCTACACCTTC. Residues: CASSNRGASPGGYTF.